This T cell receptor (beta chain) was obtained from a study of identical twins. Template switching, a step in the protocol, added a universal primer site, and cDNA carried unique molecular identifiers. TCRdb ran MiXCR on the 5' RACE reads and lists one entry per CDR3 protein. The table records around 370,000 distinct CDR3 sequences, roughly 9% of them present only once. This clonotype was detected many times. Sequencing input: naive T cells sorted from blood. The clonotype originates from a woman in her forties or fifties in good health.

CDR3 amino acids: CASSVAGGFPYEQYF. CDR3 sequence (DNA): TGTGCCAGCAGCGTAGCGGGAGGGTTTCCCTACGAGCAGTACTTC. The V and J genes are TRBV9 and TRBJ2-7; 8 bases align to TRBD2. Germline CDR1 and CDR2: SGDLS and YYNGEE. The CDR3 has 15 amino acids. The V and J ends lost 0 bases and 2 bases, in that order; junction bases with no gene match: 4.